The 21 T cell receptor beta chains in this list originate from one sample, sequenced in a study of cytomegalovirus exposure and HLA in healthy donors. PCR primers comprised 60 Vbeta and 13 Jbeta primers. Here immunoSEQ multiplex PCR was the method, and the copy in TCRdb shows in-frame clones only, minus some. Here the sample spans around 150,000 clones, approximately 80% being singletons. The material sequenced was PBMCs. All receptors come from a man aged 18-30 years in good health and CMV-seronegative.

This chain connects TRBV5-1 to TRBJ1-1; D is unresolved. The CDR3 runs 15 residues. The ends were cut back, 3 bases at V and 3 bases at J, with 15 bases in the middle. Germline values: CDR1 SGHRS, CDR2 YFSETQ. CDR3 amino acids: CASSSMGSRDTEAFF. The CDR3 bases are TGCGCCAGCAGCTCGATGGGCTCGCGGGACACTGAAGCTTTCTTT.

V usage is TRBV6-6 and J usage is TRBJ1-6, with 8 bases that match TRBD1. J lost 14 bases, V lost 2 bases, and 5 bases had no gene match. Germline-derived CDR1 and CDR2 are MNHNY and SVGAGI (reference sequence). The CDR3 has 13 residues. This CDR3 is CASSYRDRHTLHF. The CDR3 DNA sequence: TGTGCCAGCAGTTACCGGGACAGGCACACCCTCCACTTT.

This chain connects TRBV6-1 to TRBJ1-1; D is uncertain. The CDR3 sequence is 13 residues long. With 1 base removed from V and 3 bases from J, the gap between germline ends came to 6 bases. Per the germline V gene, CDR1 is MNHNS and CDR2 is SASEGT. DNA for the CDR3: TGTGCCAGCAGTGAAGACCAGGACACTGAAGCTTTCTTT. It is translated as CASSEDQDTEAFF.

The gene calls are TRBV6-7 and TRBJ1-1; tentatively, D is TRBD1 (5 bases). TRBV6-7 is designated an ORF whose function remains uncertain. V dropped 0 bases and J dropped 0 bases, with 11 bases sitting between them. CDR3 size: 16 residues. The CDR3 DNA follows: TGTGCCAGCAGTTACTCGACGTCCAGGGTGAACACTGAAGCTTTCTTT. Protein product: CASSYSTSRVNTEAFF.

The chain joins TRBV19 to TRBJ1-1, with TRBD1 matching 10 bases. Germline V gives CDR1 LNHDA, CDR2 SQIVND (reference sequence). CDR3 length: 14 amino acids. The V and J ends lost 6 bases and 1 base, in that order; junction bases with no gene match: 2. DNA for the CDR3: TGTGCCAGTAGCAGACAGGGGGCGAACACTGAAGCTTTCTTT. Protein sequence: CASSRQGANTEAFF. The entire variable domain, with the rest obtained from reference TRBV19 and TRBJ1-1, is as follows: DGGITQSPKYLFRKEGQNVTLSCEQNLNHDAMYWYRQDPGQGLRLIYYSQIVNDFQKGDIAEGYSVSREKKESFPLTVTSAQKNPTAFYLCASSRQGANTEAFFGQGTRLTVV.

This chain connects TRBV6-5 to TRBJ2-7; 9 bases align to TRBD2. V trimming: 7 bases; J trimming: 2 bases; junction bases outside the gene matches: 6. The CDR3 is 14 residues long. From germline, CDR1 is MNHEY and CDR2 SVGAGI. In nucleotides, the CDR3 is TGTGCCAGCAATCCCACTAGCGGGCCCTACGAGCAGTACTTC. This codes for CASNPTSGPYEQYF.

This chain uses TRBV19 with TRBJ1-1; TRBD1 matches 7 bases. This CDR3 comprises 13 residues. Trimming cost V 5 bases and J 5 bases; bases outside gene matches: 5. The germline CDR1 and CDR2 sequences are LNHDA and SQIVND (reference sequence). The CDR3 loop is CASSPGTVTEAFF. The CDR3 DNA follows: TGTGCCAGTAGTCCGGGGACAGTGACTGAAGCTTTCTTT.

This clone has just a few counts. This sequence joins TRBV2 and TRBJ1-5; D is ambiguous. The CDR3 is made up of 19 amino acids. Per germline, CDR1 SNHLY and CDR2 FYNNEI. The V end lost 3 bases, the J end lost 0 bases, and 21 bases lay between the germline ends. The CDR3 region is CASSDRGWGIGDSNQPQHF. The DNA for the CDR3 is TGTGCCAGCAGTGATCGGGGTTGGGGAATTGGGGATAGCAATCAGCCCCAGCATTTT.

This clone appeared once. The chain uses TRBV7-9 and TRBJ2-4, with 8 bases fitting TRBD2. The J segment lost 4 bases and the V segment lost 5 bases, leaving 4 bases of the junction unmatched. The CDR3 runs 14 residues. CDR1 SEHNR and CDR2 FQNEAQ come from the germline V gene (reference sequence). The CDR3 nucleotides are TGTGCCAGCAGCCGGGGACTAGAGAAAAACATTCAGTACTTC. Translating it yields CASSRGLEKNIQYF.

This clone was seen only a few times. The genes are TRBV13 and TRBJ2-1; TRBD2 aligns across 9 bases. V shed 5 bases and J 5 bases; nucleotides not matched to a gene: 7. The CDR3 has 15 residues. Germline V gives CDR1 PRHDT, CDR2 FYEKMQ (reference sequence). CDR3: CASSGEGLADNEQFF. CDR3 coding DNA: TGTGCCAGCAGCGGAGAGGGACTAGCTGACAATGAGCAGTTCTTC.

J is TRBJ1-5 and V is TRBV14; 10 nucleotides agree with TRBD1. This CDR3 region has 15 residues. Per germline, CDR1 SGHDN and CDR2 FVKESK. After removal of 0 bases from V and 5 bases from J, the junction contained 1 base not matched to a gene. CDR3 nucleotide sequence: TGTGCCAGCAGCCAAGAGGACAGGGGGGATCAGCCCCAGCATTTT. Residues: CASSQEDRGDQPQHF.

This chain links TRBV7-2 with TRBJ2-3, with 11 positions matching TRBD1. Trimming removed 1 base from V and 4 bases from J; junction bases left unmatched: 1. The CDR3 has 15 amino acids. CDR1 is SGHTA, CDR2 FQGNSA, per germline. As DNA, the CDR3 is TGTGCCAGCAGCTTAGGGACAGGGGGCCCAGATACGCAGTATTTT. Protein product: CASSLGTGGPDTQYF.

The V gene is TRBV7-9, the J gene TRBJ2-1; the match to TRBD2 covers 11 bases. The V segment lost 6 bases and the J segment 7 bases; nucleotides outside the gene matches: 14. The germline V gene encodes CDR1 SEHNR and CDR2 FQNEAQ (reference sequence). This CDR3 is built from 17 residues. The CDR3 protein is CASRIPSGTSGLNEQFF. CDR3 nucleotides: TGTGCCAGCAGAATCCCATCCGGGACTAGCGGTCTAAATGAGCAGTTCTTC.

The chain joins TRBV5-1 to TRBJ2-1, with 8 bases aligning to TRBD2. The CDR3 sequence is 16 residues long. The V segment lost 0 bases and the J segment 15 bases; nucleotides outside the gene matches: 17. Germline-derived CDR1 and CDR2 are SGHRS and YFSETQ. DNA for the CDR3: TGCGCCAGCAGCTTGGAGCCTAGCGGGCATCATATTGGTGGGTTCTTC. This gives the protein CASSLEPSGHHIGGFF.

This clone has a handful of counts. J is TRBJ2-7 and V is TRBV7-3; 7 bases fit TRBD1. The V gene end was trimmed by 2 bases and the J gene end by 4 bases; junction bases not matched to a gene: 8. Per the germline V gene, CDR1 is SGHTA and CDR2 is FQGTGA. This CDR3 has 15 amino acids. In DNA form, the CDR3 reads TGTGCCAGCAGCTTAGGTTTGGGCAGGGGGTACGAGCAGTACTTC. Its protein product is CASSLGLGRGYEQYF.

The rearrangement links TRBV27 to TRBJ2-7; 9 bases line up with TRBD1. The CDR3 is 15 amino acids. V lost 1 base to trimming and J lost 5 bases; unmatched junction nucleotides: 6. Germline V lookup: CDR1 MNHEY, CDR2 SMNVEV (reference sequence). CDR3 nucleotide sequence: TGTGCCAGCAGTTTATGGGGACAGGGATTTAACGAGCAGTACTTC. This sequence encodes CASSLWGQGFNEQYF.

V and J are TRBV28 and TRBJ2-1; the match to TRBD2 covers 9 bases. The CDR3 length is 15 residues. The germline gives CDR1 MDHEN, CDR2 SYDVKM. V shed 5 bases and J 6 bases; nucleotides not matched to a gene: 8. The CDR3 DNA is TGTGCCAGCAGTCCCAGCGGGGGGACTTTCAATGAGCAGTTCTTC. Protein sequence: CASSPSGGTFNEQFF.

DNA of the CDR3: TGTGCCAGCAGTGAAGGCTGGACTAGCGGGGAGACCCAGTACTTC. This sequence encodes CASSEGWTSGETQYF. J is TRBJ2-5 and V is TRBV2; 11 bases match TRBD2. This CDR3 spans 15 amino acids. The germline V gene encodes CDR1 SNHLY and CDR2 FYNNEI. Trimming cost V 1 base and J 5 bases; bases outside gene matches: 3. The whole variable domain, remainder taken from reference TRBV2 and TRBJ2-5, is EPEVTQTPSHQVTQMGQEVILRCVPISNHLYFYWYRQILGQKVEFLVSFYNNEISEKSEIFDDQFSVERPDGSNFTLKIRSTKLEDSAMYFCASSEGWTSGETQYFGPGTRLLVL.

The chain carries TRBV19 and TRBJ1-2, with D possibly being TRBD1 (5 bases). Per germline, CDR1 LNHDA and CDR2 SQIVND (reference sequence). Trimming cost V 5 bases and J 8 bases, with 21 bases left between them. This CDR3 region has 15 residues. CDR3 amino acids: CASSRQDTGLGGYTF. In DNA form, the CDR3 reads TGTGCCAGTAGTCGCCAGGACACTGGGTTAGGGGGCTACACCTTC.

This chain joins TRBV6-5 and TRBJ2-4, with a tentative D call TRBD1 (5 bases). The germline CDR1 and CDR2 sequences are MNHEY and SVGAGI. V was clipped by 7 bases and J by 0 bases, with 13 bases between them. The CDR3 length is 15 residues. The CDR3 sequence is CASKFDRLAKNIQYF. As DNA, the CDR3 is TGTGCCAGCAAATTCGACAGACTAGCCAAAAACATTCAGTACTTC.

This chain uses TRBV5-1 with TRBJ2-6, with D possibly being TRBD1 (5 bases). Germline loops: CDR1 SGHRS, CDR2 YFSETQ. Trimming took off 3 bases at V and 0 bases at J, with 10 bases between the two ends. CDR3 length equals 16 residues. The CDR3 spells CASSSGISSGANVLTF. In DNA, the CDR3 is TGCGCCAGCAGCTCAGGGATATCCTCTGGGGCCAACGTCCTGACTTTC. Full variable domain (remainder filled in from reference TRBV5-1 and TRBJ2-6): KAGVTQTPRYLIKTRGQQVTLSCSPISGHRSVSWYQQTPGQGLQFLFEYFSETQRNKGNFPGRFSGRQFSNSRSEMNVSTLELGDSALYLCASSSGISSGANVLTFGAGSRLTVL.